The entry that follows covers one T cell receptor beta chain sequence. V trimming: 6 bases; J trimming: 2 bases; junction bases outside the gene matches: 6. Germline V gene sequence: CDR1 LGHNT, CDR2 FRNRAP. The CDR3 covers 15 residues. Here immunoSEQ multiplex PCR was the method, and the copy in TCRdb shows in-frame clones only, minus some. The table shows about 7,600 clones, with about 77% occurring only once. The data belong to a study of immune evolution from preneoplasia to lung adenocarcinoma. The rearrangement joins TRBV12-5 to TRBJ2-4; 8 nucleotides line up with TRBD1. The origin of this receptor is a person aged 65 to 79 with lung adenocarcinoma. Source material: FFPE adjacent normal lung tissue. For the CDR3, the DNA is TGTGCTAGTGGAACCCGGACAGGGACCAAAAACATTCAGTACTTC. This codes for CASGTRTGTKNIQYF. Based on the CDR3 plus reference TRBV12-5 and TRBJ2-4, the full variable domain is DARVTQTPRHKVTEMGQEVTMRCQPILGHNTVFWYRQTMMQGLELLAYFRNRAPLDDSGMPKDRFSAEMPDATLATLKIQPSEPRDSAVYFCASGTRTGTKNIQYFGAGTRLSVL.